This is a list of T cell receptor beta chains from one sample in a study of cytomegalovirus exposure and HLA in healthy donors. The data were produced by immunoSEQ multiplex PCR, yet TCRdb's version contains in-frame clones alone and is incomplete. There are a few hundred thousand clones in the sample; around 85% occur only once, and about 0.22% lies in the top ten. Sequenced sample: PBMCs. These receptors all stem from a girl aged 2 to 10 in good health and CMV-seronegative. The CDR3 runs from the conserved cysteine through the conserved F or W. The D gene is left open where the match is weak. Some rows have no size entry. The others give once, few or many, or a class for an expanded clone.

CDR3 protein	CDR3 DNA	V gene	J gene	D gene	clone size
CASRPGQGYGYTF	TGTGCCAGTAGGCCGGGACAGGGGTATGGCTACACCTTC	TRBV19	TRBJ1-2	TRBD1	.
CASSLGQDYEQYF	TGCGCCAGCAGCTTGGGGCAGGACTACGAGCAGTACTTC	TRBV5-1	TRBJ2-7	.	.
CASSSLAGGLYEQYF	TGTGCCAGCAGCTCTTTAGCGGGAGGACTCTACGAGCAGTACTTC	TRBV5-4	TRBJ2-7	TRBD2	.
CASSAARDYLIRDTGELFF	TGCGCCAGCAGTGCGGCTCGGGACTATCTAATCAGGGACACCGGGGAGCTGTTTTTT	TRBV10-2	TRBJ2-2	TRBD2	.
CATQTRAGEGDTQYF	TGTGCCACCCAGACTCGGGCGGGGGAAGGGGATACGCAGTATTTT	TRBV15	TRBJ2-3	TRBD2	.
CASSLGPSEETQYF	TGCGCCAGCAGCCTCGGCCCTAGTGAGGAGACCCAGTACTTC	TRBV4-1	TRBJ2-5	.	.
CASSQDIQRPYEQYF	TGTGCCAGCAGCCAAGATATACAGCGGCCCTACGAGCAGTACTTC	TRBV4-2	TRBJ2-7	.	once
CASSIQGNNSPLHF	TGCGCCAGCAGCATACAGGGGAATAATTCACCCCTCCACTTT	TRBV5-1	TRBJ1-6	TRBD1	few
CASSILYGGGYTF	TGTGCCAGTAGTATCTTGTATGGCGGGGGCTACACCTTC	TRBV19	TRBJ1-2	.	.
CASSLGGAGGAGGQFF	TGTGCCAGCAGCTTGGGGGGCGCGGGGGGGGCCGGGGGGCAGTTCTTC	TRBV5-4	TRBJ2-1	TRBD2	.
CASSPPGQFASGNTIYF	TGTGCCAGCAGCCCCCCCGGACAGTTTGCCTCTGGAAACACCATATATTTT	TRBV7-9	TRBJ1-3	.	once
CASSQERETVASGNTIYF	TGCGCCAGCAGCCAAGAACGGGAAACAGTTGCATCTGGAAACACCATATATTTT	TRBV4-1	TRBJ1-3	.	.
CASSFPIDYEQYF	TGTGCCAGCAGCTTTCCGATAGACTACGAGCAGTACTTC	TRBV11-2	TRBJ2-7	.	.
CASSLVILGETQYF	TGCGCCAGCAGCTTGGTTATTCTCGGGGAGACCCAGTACTTC	TRBV5-1	TRBJ2-5	.	.
CASRETGQLGPLHF	TGTGCCAGCAGGGAGACAGGACAACTGGGGCCCCTCCACTTT	TRBV6-5	TRBJ1-6	.	.
CASTDRNNYGYTF	TGTGCCAGCACCGACAGGAATAACTATGGCTACACCTTC	TRBV6-5	TRBJ1-2	.	.
CASRGQGGNQPQHF	TGTGCCAGCAGAGGACAGGGCGGCAATCAGCCCCAGCATTTT	TRBV6-1	TRBJ1-5	TRBD1	.
CAISESGGTGPGPQYF	TGTGCCATCAGTGAGTCTGGTGGGACAGGCCCGGGTCCGCAGTATTTT	TRBV10-3	TRBJ2-3	TRBD1	.
CASSLGAAPGQGYYEQYF	TGTGCCAGCAGCTTGGGGGCAGCTCCGGGACAGGGCTACTACGAGCAGTACTTC	TRBV5-6	TRBJ2-7	TRBD1	.
CASSIGGSNNEQFF	TGTGCCAGTAGTATAGGCGGGAGCAATAATGAGCAGTTCTTC	TRBV19	TRBJ2-1	TRBD2	.
CASSEAGQVSYNEQFF	TGTGCCAGCAGCGAGGCGGGACAGGTCTCCTACAATGAGCAGTTCTTC	TRBV21-1	TRBJ2-1	.	.
CASSLIRGEVEAFF	TGTGCCAGCAGCCTGATCCGGGGTGAGGTTGAAGCTTTCTTT	TRBV4-2	TRBJ1-1	.	.
CASRRGRGISYTF	TGTGCCAGCAGGCGGGGGCGCGGTATAAGCTACACCTTC	TRBV6-6	TRBJ1-2	.	.
CSATGTGVSPLGANVLTF	TGCAGCGCTACCGGGACAGGGGTTAGTCCGCTTGGGGCCAACGTCCTGACTTTC	TRBV29-1	TRBJ2-6	TRBD1	.
CASTKTPGQPNNEQFF	TGCGCCAGCACCAAAACCCCGGGACAGCCTAACAATGAGCAGTTCTTC	TRBV5-1	TRBJ2-1	TRBD1	.
CASSYLARGNYGYTF	TGTGCCAGCAGTTACCTCGCCAGGGGCAACTATGGCTACACCTTC	TRBV6-5	TRBJ1-2	.	.
CASSSGGGGEKLFF	TGCGCCAGCAGCTCAGGGGGCGGAGGGGAAAAACTGTTTTTT	TRBV5-1	TRBJ1-4	TRBD1	.
CASSPLGQIATANYGYTF	TGCGCCAGCAGCCCCCTTGGACAGATTGCCACCGCTAACTATGGCTACACCTTC	TRBV4-1	TRBJ1-2	.	.
CASSTGTNYEQYF	TGTGCCAGCAGCACCGGGACAAATTACGAGCAGTACTTC	TRBV5-6	TRBJ2-7	.	.
CASSRYREDGGYTF	TGTGCCAGCAGTCGATACAGGGAAGACGGTGGCTACACCTTC	TRBV6-5	TRBJ1-2	.	few
CASSLVRGGAKNIQYF	TGTGCCAGCAGCTTGGTACGGGGGGGGGCCAAAAACATTCAGTACTTC	TRBV5-4	TRBJ2-4	TRBD2	.
CASSPLIRREGRTGELFF	TGTGCCAGCAGCCCCCTCATCAGGCGGGAGGGCCGAACCGGGGAGCTGTTTTTT	TRBV7-9	TRBJ2-2	TRBD2	once
CASSDEGDIIGELFF	TGTGCCAGCAGTGATGAGGGGGATATTATCGGGGAGCTGTTTTTT	TRBV2	TRBJ2-2	.	.
CAWSVLTGELFF	TGTGCCTGGAGTGTACTTACCGGGGAGCTGTTTTTT	TRBV30	TRBJ2-2	.	.
CASRPPGTGELFF	TGTGCCAGCAGGCCCCCGGGTACCGGGGAGCTGTTTTTT	TRBV6-1	TRBJ2-2	.	.
CASSDGRVEQYF	TGTGCCAGCAGTGATGGCAGGGTCGAGCAGTACTTC	TRBV6-1	TRBJ2-7	.	.